This T cell receptor beta chain was profiled in a study of blood T cells in healthy people across ages. Each sample used at least 6.5 million PBMCs. Primed by a sample-barcoded 5' primer and a J-beta primer mix, a second PCR proceeded for about 7 to 11 cycles. A single record per CDR3 protein comes from TCRdb applying MiXCR to the 5' RACE reads. The sample has over 1.5 million distinct CDR3 sequences, roughly 49% seen once. For this clonotype: The antigen remains unidentified.

Points from the study as a whole: TCR beta diversity, measured per million T cells, fell in a roughly linear way with age.

The CDR3 totals 13 residues. CDR1 is DFQATT and CDR2 is SNEGSKA in the germline V gene (reference sequence). V was cut by 0 bases and J by 3 bases, with 8 bases left in between. This receptor was obtained from a woman aged 40-49 years in good health. The specimen sequenced was blood. This chain links TRBV20-1 with TRBJ2-5; weak D call: TRBD2 (6 bases). Here the CDR3 DNA reads TGCAGTGCTAGAGATACGGGGGAAGAGACCCAGTACTTC. Its protein product is CSARDTGEETQYF.